This entry lists 29 T cell receptor beta chains sequenced from one sample in a study of lymphopenia after photon versus proton radiotherapy. Clones were sequenced by immunoSEQ multiplex PCR, and TCRdb holds only the in-frame ones, with some missing. The sample consists of 50,000 to 60,000 clones, 92% of them appearing once. Sequenced here: peripheral blood, sampled from a patient treated with photon-based radiotherapy. The receptors stem from a middle-aged woman with cholangiocarcinoma.

The V call is TRBV19, the J call TRBJ2-7; maybe TRBD1 (6 bases). Germline V CDR1 and CDR2: LNHDA, SQIVND (reference sequence). The length of the CDR3 is 13 residues. V lost 8 bases and J 5 bases, leaving 16 bases between the germline ends. Here the CDR3 reads CASHAGTTDEQYF. The CDR3 DNA sequence: TGTGCCAGTCACGCCGGGACAACCGACGAGCAGTACTTC.

V usage is TRBV30 and J usage is TRBJ2-5; 8 bases match TRBD2. Trimming at V came to 1 base and at J to 4 bases, leaving 14 bases not matched to a gene. The CDR3 covers 17 residues. Germline-derived CDR1 and CDR2 are GTSNPN and SVGIG (reference sequence). CDR3 residues: CAWSGLLSGGQGETQYF. In DNA, the CDR3 is TGTGCCTGGAGTGGTCTCCTGAGCGGGGGACAAGGAGAGACCCAGTACTTC.

The rearrangement joins TRBV6-1 to TRBJ1-2; D not resolved. CDR3 size: 15 residues. Per germline, CDR1 MNHNS and CDR2 SASEGT. V lost 6 bases and J 7 bases, leaving 21 bases between the germline ends. In DNA, the CDR3 is TGTGCCAGCAGGGGAGATTCAGGCACCCCCGGTGGCTACACCTTC. This codes for CASRGDSGTPGGYTF.

The table lists this clone with a count of one. The V call is TRBV7-3, the J call TRBJ1-3; unclear D gene. CDR1 and CDR2 from the germline V gene are SGHTA and FQGTGA. Between the trimmed V and J ends, which lost 6 bases and 1 base, there was a span of 10 bases. This CDR3 is 14 amino acids long. CDR3 amino acids: CASRETASGNTIYF. In nucleotides, the CDR3 is TGTGCCAGCAGGGAAACAGCGTCTGGAAACACCATATATTTT.

The rearrangement joins TRBV19 to TRBJ2-3; the D gene is possibly TRBD2 (6 bases). CDR1 and CDR2 from the germline V gene are LNHDA and SQIVND (reference sequence). The CDR3 has 15 amino acids. Trimming took 3 bases from V and 9 from J, leaving 19 bases between them. The CDR3 bases are TGTGCCAGTAGTATGGGGCGGGGCGTTATCATAACGCAGTATTTT. It translates to CASSMGRGVIITQYF.

The J gene is TRBJ2-5, the V gene TRBV9; 7 bases agree with TRBD1. Germline CDR1 and CDR2: SGDLS and YYNGEE. The CDR3 consists of 15 residues. J was trimmed by 5 bases and V by 0 bases; bases with no gene match: 7. The CDR3 spells CASSVGTGLRETQYF. CDR3 DNA: TGTGCCAGCAGCGTAGGGACAGGTCTCCGGGAGACCCAGTACTTC.

V and J are TRBV2 and TRBJ2-5; possibly TRBD1 for D (6 bases). The CDR3 contains 14 residues. The V gene's germline CDR1 is SNHLY and CDR2 FYNNEI. The V end lost 8 bases, the J end lost 0 bases, and 13 bases lay between the germline ends. CDR3 in DNA: TGTGCCAGCCTCAAAAGGGGGTACCAAGAGACCCAGTACTTC. Amino acid sequence: CASLKRGYQETQYF.

This sequence joins TRBV6-5 and TRBJ2-7; TRBD2 aligns across 12 bases. Germline V gives CDR1 MNHEY, CDR2 SVGAGI. The J segment lost 1 base and the V segment lost 2 bases, leaving 3 bases of the junction unmatched. CDR3 size: 16 residues. The CDR3 reads CASSYRGLAGSYEQYF. The CDR3 DNA reads as TGTGCCAGCAGTTACCGCGGACTAGCGGGGTCCTACGAGCAGTACTTC.

The DNA for the CDR3 is TGTGCCACCAGCAGAGACTACCAAACAGGGGATACTGAAGCTTTCTTT. Residues: CATSRDYQTGDTEAFF. The chain joins TRBV15 to TRBJ1-1, with 7 positions matching TRBD1. Unmatched junction bases numbered 9, after V lost 0 bases and J lost 5 bases. The CDR3 has 16 residues. Germline V gene sequence: CDR1 LNHNV, CDR2 YYDKDF (reference sequence).

The genes are TRBV30 and TRBJ1-2; 8 bases match TRBD1. Germline CDR1 and CDR2: GTSNPN and SVGIG (reference sequence). The CDR3 spans 14 residues. Trimming at V came to 5 bases and at J to 4 bases, leaving 9 bases not matched to a gene. This CDR3 is CAWHYRGTSYGYTF. DNA for the CDR3: TGTGCCTGGCACTACAGGGGGACTTCCTATGGCTACACCTTC.

The rearrangement links TRBV7-9 to TRBJ2-7; 9 nucleotides align to TRBD2. This CDR3 region has 14 residues. The V and J ends lost 6 bases and 4 bases, in that order; junction bases with no gene match: 7. Germline CDR1 and CDR2: SEHNR and FQNEAQ (reference sequence). CDR3 in amino acids: CASSILAGPYEQYF. The CDR3 DNA reads as TGTGCCAGCAGTATACTAGCGGGCCCGTACGAGCAGTACTTC.

The chain employs TRBV4-1 and TRBJ1-4; no clear D gene. V gave up 1 base and J gave up 8 bases, with 20 bases separating them. Germline-derived CDR1 and CDR2 are MGHRA and YSYEKL. This CDR3 region has 17 residues. DNA of the CDR3: TGCGCCAGCAGCCAAGTAAACCTGGGATTTTCGGAAGAAAAACTGTTTTTT. This gives the protein CASSQVNLGFSEEKLFF.

This chain joins TRBV15 and TRBJ2-1, with D possibly matching TRBD2 (5 bases). The CDR3 sequence is 16 residues long. The germline CDR1 and CDR2 sequences are LNHNV and YYDKDF (reference sequence). Trimming pared 1 base from V and 5 bases from J, leaving 15 bases between. The DNA for the CDR3 is TGTGCCACCAGCAGAGGATCTAGCTCCAGTGACAATGAGCAGTTCTTC. Amino acid sequence: CATSRGSSSSDNEQFF.

This chain joins TRBV4-3 and TRBJ2-1; 7 positions agree with TRBD1. This CDR3 has 16 amino acids. The germline gives CDR1 LGHNA, CDR2 YSLEER. Trimming took 1 base from V and 7 from J; bases not matched to a gene: 10. In DNA form, the CDR3 reads TGCGCCAGCAGCCAAGGGACCGGGACAGTTAGAAATGAGCAGTTCTTC. Translated: CASSQGTGTVRNEQFF.

The chain uses TRBV7-9 and TRBJ2-7; D remains ambiguous. V lost 5 bases, J lost 3 bases, and 11 bases lay in between. Germline V gives CDR1 SEHNR, CDR2 FQNEAQ (reference sequence). CDR3 length: 13 amino acids. The CDR3 spells CASSASPVYEQYF. In nucleotides, the CDR3 is TGTGCCAGCAGCGCTTCGCCGGTCTACGAGCAGTACTTC.

This clone was seen a single time. V and J are TRBV27 and TRBJ2-2; TRBD1 matches at 8 bases. V shed 3 bases and J 3 bases; nucleotides not matched to a gene: 12. This CDR3 contains 18 residues. Germline V gene data show CDR1 as MNHEY and CDR2 as SMNVEV (reference sequence). In DNA form, the CDR3 reads TGTGCCAGCAGTTTTCGTCCCCCCGGGACAGGTTACACCGGGGAGCTGTTTTTT. Amino acids: CASSFRPPGTGYTGELFF.

The chain carries TRBV4-1 and TRBJ2-7; D is ambiguous. V gave up 5 bases and J gave up 2 bases, with 13 bases separating them. The CDR3 runs to 14 residues. Germline lookup yields CDR1 MGHRA and CDR2 YSYEKL. In DNA form, the CDR3 reads TGCGCCAGCAGCGTATGGCCGCAGGCCTACGAGCAGTACTTC. The encoded protein is CASSVWPQAYEQYF.

This clone turned up a few times. The chain is built from TRBV30 and TRBJ2-2; maybe TRBD2 (5 bases). This CDR3 spans 15 amino acids. Trimming shortened V by 3 bases and J by 3 bases, and 14 bases separated the two germline ends. Per the germline V gene, CDR1 is GTSNPN and CDR2 is SVGIG (reference sequence). CDR3: CAWRLSGSYTGELFF. As DNA, the CDR3 is TGTGCCTGGAGATTAAGCGGTTCCTACACCGGGGAGCTGTTTTTT.

The chain joins TRBV18 to TRBJ1-6; D gene unclear. Trimming cost V 3 bases and J 11 bases, with 17 bases left between them. The CDR3 has 15 amino acids. Per the germline V gene, CDR1 is KGHSH and CDR2 is LQKENI. This CDR3 is CASSPPAGSATPLHF. The DNA of the CDR3 is TGTGCCAGCTCACCCCCCGCCGGGTCTGCGACACCCCTCCACTTT.

This sequence joins TRBV5-4 and TRBJ1-2; a possible D gene is TRBD1 (5 bases). V shed 0 bases and J shed 3 bases, with 12 bases lying between them. CDR1 and CDR2 (germline): SGHNT, YYREEE (reference sequence). The CDR3 is 15 amino acids. CDR3 in DNA: TGTGCCAGCAGCTTGGTAGGCAGGGCCGACTATGGCTACACCTTC. It is translated as CASSLVGRADYGYTF. The variable domain in full, with the rest retrieved from reference TRBV5-4 and TRBJ1-2, is ETGVTQSPTHLIKTRGQQVTLRCSSQSGHNTVSWYQQALGQGPQFIFQYYREEENGRGNFPPRFSGLQFPNYSSELNVNALELDDSALYLCASSLVGRADYGYTFGSGTRLTVV.

The chain joins TRBV5-1 to TRBJ1-6; D gene ambiguous. The CDR3 extends over 14 amino acids. Trimming shortened V by 0 bases and J by 10 bases, and 11 bases separated the two germline ends. Germline assignment: CDR1 SGHRS and CDR2 YFSETQ. The DNA for the CDR3 is TGCGCCAGCAGCTTGGGGGTCGTGGGCTCACCCCTCCACTTT. Its translation: CASSLGVVGSPLHF.

This chain uses TRBV20-1 with TRBJ1-3; possible D gene TRBD1, 5 bases. This CDR3 is built from 11 residues. CDR1 and CDR2 from the germline V gene are DFQATT and SNEGSKA (reference sequence). Trimming pared 6 bases from V and 3 bases from J, leaving 6 bases between. This CDR3 is CSARVGNTIYF. The DNA of the CDR3 is TGCAGTGCCAGGGTTGGAAACACCATATATTTT.

This clone was seen only once. The V gene is TRBV11-2, the J gene TRBJ2-1; no reliable D call. This CDR3 has 11 residues. V was clipped by 4 bases and J by 6 bases, with 4 bases between them. Germline CDR1 is SGHAT and CDR2 is FQNNGV. CDR3: CASSSGNEQFF. The CDR3 nucleotides are TGTGCCAGCAGCTCCGGCAATGAGCAGTTCTTC.

This chain joins TRBV5-4 and TRBJ1-1; D possibly corresponds to TRBD1 (5 bases). V lost 2 bases to trimming and J lost 2 bases, with 16 bases between them. The CDR3 covers 16 residues. Germline assignment: CDR1 SGHNT and CDR2 YYREEE (reference sequence). Written as DNA, the CDR3 is TGTGCCAGCAGCTTAAGAAGATCAGGGTATAACACTGAAGCTTTCTTT. This encodes CASSLRRSGYNTEAFF.

CDR3 nucleotide sequence: TGCGCCAGCAGCTTGGTTTTAGACTTGTTGTCTCACAATGAGCAGTTCTTC. It translates to CASSLVLDLLSHNEQFF. This chain connects TRBV5-1 to TRBJ2-1, with no clear D. Trimming shortened V by 0 bases and J by 5 bases, and 18 bases separated the two germline ends. The CDR3 covers 17 residues. The germline V gene encodes CDR1 SGHRS and CDR2 YFSETQ.

The chain combines TRBV30 with TRBJ1-2; D perhaps matches TRBD1 (6 bases). Trimming left V 6 bases short and J 5 bases short, with 10 bases between. This CDR3 spans 11 amino acids. Germline CDR1 reads GTSNPN; CDR2 reads SVGIG (reference sequence). CDR3 in amino acids: CACIGQYGYTF. The DNA for the CDR3 is TGTGCCTGCATCGGACAGTATGGCTACACCTTC.

Only one count was recorded for this clone. The rearrangement joins TRBV7-2 to TRBJ1-5; possibly TRBD1 for D (5 bases). The CDR3 has 14 amino acids. CDR1 SGHTA and CDR2 FQGNSA come from the germline V gene. The germline V and J ends were trimmed by 5 bases and 1 base, with 9 bases remaining between them. The CDR3 reads CASSPRGSNQPQHF. The CDR3 bases are TGTGCCAGCAGCCCCCGGGGGAGCAATCAGCCCCAGCATTTT.

The chain combines TRBV19 with TRBJ2-7, with 9 bases matching TRBD1. This CDR3 has 15 residues. The germline V gene encodes CDR1 LNHDA and CDR2 SQIVND (reference sequence). V shed 3 bases and J 0 bases; nucleotides not matched to a gene: 3. The CDR3 spells CASSISGQGSYEQYF. The CDR3 region has the DNA TGTGCCAGTAGTATCTCGGGACAGGGCTCCTACGAGCAGTACTTC.

This rearrangement joins TRBV9 to TRBJ2-1; possible D gene TRBD1, 5 bases. With 0 bases removed from V and 8 bases from J, the gap between germline ends came to 15 bases. The germline V gene encodes CDR1 SGDLS and CDR2 YYNGEE. This CDR3 has 15 amino acids. The CDR3 is CASSVGGTARDEQFF. In nucleotides, the CDR3 is TGTGCCAGCAGCGTAGGGGGCACCGCGAGAGATGAGCAGTTCTTC.